The clone carrying this T cell receptor (beta chain) was counted at least ten times. What it binds is not known. This entry belongs to a study of cytomegalovirus exposure and HLA in healthy donors. Overall study findings and caveats: Being productive about 90% or about 30% of the time was typical of most TCR beta V segments in an earlier analysis. In vitro work confirmed that three CMV-associated chains recognize CMV antigens. Compared with the roughly 730-donor mean, an Asian-associated ancestry cluster reportedly had fewer N-insertions, according to a later analysis.

The CDR3 totals 15 residues. Trimming took 4 bases from V and 9 from J; bases not matched to a gene: 10. Germline assignment: CDR1 MNHNS and CDR2 SASEGT. Primers included in the PCR were 60 Vbeta and 13 Jbeta primers. Assay: immunoSEQ multiplex PCR; the TCRdb copy retains only in-frame clones and omits some. The table shows 90,000 to 100,000 clones, with 9.4% occurring only once. The V and J genes are TRBV6-1 and TRBJ2-1; 9 positions match TRBD2. This receptor was taken from a man between 50 and 59 years old in good health and CMV-seropositive. Sequenced sample: PBMCs. CDR3 DNA sequence: TGTGCCAGCAGTGTAGCTAGCGGGGTCAGCGGTGAGCAGTTCTTC. As protein: CASSVASGVSGEQFF.